Following are 30 T cell receptor beta chains from one sample sequenced in a study of control samples from healthy donors and cancer patients. Measured with immunoSEQ multiplex PCR; TCRdb has only the in-frame clones, and not every one. Of 100,000 to 150,000 clones in the sample, more than 80% are singletons; the top ten hold more than 2%. Sample: blood. These receptors all come from a man younger than 30 in good health.

The CDR3: CASSPRTAGRETQYF. CDR3 in DNA: TGTGCCAGCAGCCCCAGGACAGCCGGGAGGGAGACCCAGTACTTC. This sequence joins TRBV9 and TRBJ2-5; D possibly corresponds to TRBD2 (7 bases). V lost 4 bases and J lost 5, with 18 bases in between. Germline V gene data show CDR1 as SGDLS and CDR2 as YYNGEE. The CDR3 extends over 15 amino acids.

In this sample, this clone turned up a few times. V gene TRBV30 combines with J gene TRBJ2-5, with D possibly TRBD1 on 7 matching bases. The CDR3 totals 17 residues. V gave up 2 bases and J gave up 1 base, with 20 bases separating them. Germline V CDR1 and CDR2: GTSNPN, SVGIG (reference sequence). The CDR3 sequence is CAWSLGGGGIVQETQYF. For the CDR3, the DNA is TGTGCCTGGAGTCTAGGAGGGGGCGGGATCGTCCAAGAGACCCAGTACTTC.

The V and J genes are TRBV2 and TRBJ1-1; TRBD1 matches at 11 bases. The CDR3 extends over 14 amino acids. V trimming: 4 bases; J trimming: 4 bases; junction bases outside the gene matches: 2. CDR1 is SNHLY and CDR2 is FYNNEI in the germline V gene. For the CDR3, the DNA is TGTGCCAGCAGTGTGGACAGGGGGCCCACTGAAGCTTTCTTT. Translated: CASSVDRGPTEAFF.

The chain combines TRBV9 with TRBJ1-4, with D possibly matching TRBD1 (5 bases). CDR3 length: 15 residues. The germline V and J ends were trimmed by 3 bases and 5 bases, with 14 bases remaining between them. CDR1 is SGDLS, CDR2 YYNGEE, per germline. The CDR3 sequence is CASSAQGDANEKLFF. The CDR3 DNA follows: TGTGCCAGCAGCGCCCAGGGTGATGCAAATGAAAAACTGTTTTTT.

The rearrangement joins TRBV9 to TRBJ2-6, with TRBD1 matching 9 bases. This CDR3 is 17 amino acids long. Germline V gene data show CDR1 as SGDLS and CDR2 as YYNGEE. The trim removed 2 bases at V and 4 bases at J, leaving 7 bases unmatched. The CDR3 DNA reads as TGTGCCAGCAGCGTCGGGACAGGGCTTGGGGGGGCCAACGTCCTGACTTTC. Its protein product is CASSVGTGLGGANVLTF.

The rearrangement joins TRBV29-1 to TRBJ2-1; 7 bases line up with TRBD1. Germline V CDR1 and CDR2: SQVTM, ANQGSEA. The CDR3 is 15 residues long. V was clipped by 1 base and J by 4 bases; unmatched bases: 7. The CDR3 is CSVEVLGTAYNEQFF. The DNA of the CDR3 is TGCAGCGTTGAAGTATTAGGGACAGCGTACAATGAGCAGTTCTTC.

The V call is TRBV2, the J call TRBJ2-7; TRBD2 is a possible D gene (6 bases). The length of the CDR3 is 14 residues. Germline CDR1 is SNHLY and CDR2 is FYNNEI. The V gene lost 4 bases and the J gene lost 3 bases, with 13 bases spanning the gap. CDR3 residues: CASSVSSANYEQYF. For the CDR3, the DNA is TGTGCCAGCAGTGTCTCTAGCGCAAACTACGAGCAGTACTTC.

The chain carries TRBV5-1 and TRBJ2-3; the match to TRBD2 covers 11 bases. The ends lost 5 bases at V and 6 bases at J; junction bases unmatched: 11. The CDR3 length is 16 residues. Germline assignment: CDR1 SGHRS and CDR2 YFSETQ. In DNA, the CDR3 is TGCGCCAGCAGAACCACTACTAGCGGGAGAGGGGATACGCAGTATTTT. The encoded protein is CASRTTTSGRGDTQYF.

The V gene is TRBV12-3 or TRBV12-4, the J gene TRBJ1-1; D remains unclear. Trimming took off 5 bases at V and 3 bases at J, with 10 bases between the two ends. The CDR3 totals 13 residues. The CDR3 region has the DNA TGTGCCAGCAGTCCCCAGGCGTACACTGAAGCTTTCTTT. It codes for CASSPQAYTEAFF.

The chain employs TRBV3-1 (or the pseudogene TRBV3-2) and TRBJ1-3, with TRBD1 matching 9 bases. The germline gives CDR1 LGHDT, CDR2 YNNKEL (reference sequence). Trimming cost V 4 bases and J 0 bases; bases outside gene matches: 4. The CDR3 contains 16 residues. The CDR3: CASSRTGDLSGNTIYF. CDR3 coding DNA: TGTGCCAGCAGCCGGACAGGGGACCTCTCTGGAAACACCATATATTTT.

This chain links TRBV27 with TRBJ2-3, with 7 bases fitting TRBD1. The germline V gene encodes CDR1 MNHEY and CDR2 SMNVEV (reference sequence). The CDR3 is 13 amino acids. Trimming took 6 bases from V and 8 from J; bases not matched to a gene: 8. The CDR3 loop is CASRTGKKGTQYF. The DNA for the CDR3 is TGTGCCAGCAGGACAGGGAAGAAAGGTACGCAGTATTTT.

V gene TRBV9 combines with J gene TRBJ2-1; 7 bases line up with TRBD2. The CDR3 loop spans 15 amino acids. With 2 bases clipped from V and 3 bases from J, the junction kept 5 bases outside the gene matches. CDR1 and CDR2 from the germline V gene are SGDLS and YYNGEE. The CDR3, as DNA: TGTGCCAGCAGCGTGTGGGGGGGAGTCTACAATGAGCAGTTCTTC. This sequence encodes CASSVWGGVYNEQFF.

The gene calls are TRBV6-6 and TRBJ2-7; TRBD2 agrees at 7 bases. The CDR3 sequence is 15 residues long. Germline CDR1 MNHNY, CDR2 SVGAGI (reference sequence). The trim removed 5 bases at V and 2 bases at J, leaving 9 bases unmatched. This CDR3 reads CASSLGTTLTYEQYF. Written as DNA, the CDR3 is TGTGCCAGCAGTCTTGGGACTACCTTAACCTACGAGCAGTACTTC.

The rearrangement uses TRBV3-1 (or the pseudogene TRBV3-2) and TRBJ1-5; maybe TRBD1 (5 bases). Germline CDR1 reads LGHDT; CDR2 reads YNNKEL (reference sequence). Trimming removed 3 bases at V and 7 bases at J, with 7 bases between. The CDR3 consists of 12 residues. The CDR3 DNA is TGTGCCAGCAGCCAGGGGCGGCAGCCCCAGCATTTT. It codes for CASSQGRQPQHF.

The chain couples TRBV12-3 or TRBV12-4 to TRBJ2-1; TRBD2 matches at 12 bases. The V and J ends lost 6 bases and 10 bases, in that order; junction bases with no gene match: 4. This CDR3 has 13 amino acids. The CDR3 region has the DNA TGTGCCAGCAGCCTAGCGGGAGGGAGGGAGCAGTTCTTC. Residues: CASSLAGGREQFF.

V gene TRBV19 combines with J gene TRBJ1-2; D is undetermined. Trimming left V 2 bases short and J 4 bases short, with 11 bases between. The CDR3 spans 14 residues. Germline CDR1 reads LNHDA; CDR2 reads SQIVND (reference sequence). CDR3 DNA: TGTGCCAGTAGTATACGGTCGATGGGCTATGGCTACACCTTC. Protein: CASSIRSMGYGYTF.

The gene calls are TRBV19 and TRBJ2-1; unclear D gene. The V end was cut by 8 bases, the J end by 5 bases, with 7 bases between. Germline V gives CDR1 LNHDA, CDR2 SQIVND (reference sequence). The CDR3 is made up of 11 amino acids. CDR3 coding DNA: TGTGCCAGTTCCTTAGACAATGAGCAGTTCTTC. Its protein is CASSLDNEQFF.

The chain couples TRBV21-1 to TRBJ2-1. TRBV21-1 is deemed a pseudogene. The CDR3 is 11 residues long. CDR3 in DNA: TGTGCCAGCAGCAAATACAATGAGCAGTTCTTC. It yields the protein CASSKYNEQFF.

The chain couples TRBV7-9 to TRBJ2-7; TRBD1 agrees at 7 bases. Trimming at V came to 3 bases and at J to 2 bases, leaving 1 base not matched to a gene. Germline CDR1 and CDR2: SEHNR and FQNEAQ (reference sequence). This CDR3 is 13 amino acids long. CDR3 sequence: CASSFTGAYEQYF. CDR3 DNA: TGTGCCAGCAGCTTTACAGGGGCCTACGAGCAGTACTTC. The whole variable domain, filled in from reference TRBV7-9 and TRBJ2-7, reads DTGVSQNPRHKITKRGQNVTFRCDPISEHNRLYWYRQTLGQGPEFLTYFQNEAQLEKSRLLSDRFSAERPKGSFSTLEIQRTEQGDSAMYLCASSFTGAYEQYFGPGTRLTVT.

The chain carries TRBV28 and TRBJ2-7; 7 bases line up with TRBD1. Germline V gives CDR1 MDHEN, CDR2 SYDVKM. The V gene end was trimmed by 6 bases and the J gene end by 3 bases; junction bases not matched to a gene: 8. This CDR3 is 14 amino acids long. The CDR3: CASSSRTGYYEQYV. In nucleotides, the CDR3 is TGTGCCAGCAGCTCCCGGACAGGATACTACGAGCAGTACGTC.

In this sample, this clone turned up a few times. DNA for the CDR3: TGTGCCAGCAGCCGGGACAGGGTTTCACCCCTCCACTTT. Its protein is CASSRDRVSPLHF. The rearrangement joins TRBV7-3 to TRBJ1-6, with TRBD1 identical over 9 bases. The CDR3 totals 13 residues. V lost 5 bases to trimming and J lost 9 bases; unmatched junction nucleotides: 2. CDR1 and CDR2 from the germline V gene are SGHTA and FQGTGA. The whole variable domain, filled in from reference TRBV7-3 and TRBJ1-6, reads GAGVSQTPSNKVTEKGKYVELRCDPISGHTALYWYRQSLGQGPEFLIYFQGTGAADDSGLPNDRFFAVRPEGSVSTLKIQRTERGDSAVYLCASSRDRVSPLHFGNGTRLTVT.

This clone has more than one count but fewer than ten. V usage is TRBV30 and J usage is TRBJ2-7; 8 bases align to TRBD1. CDR1 and CDR2 (germline): GTSNPN, SVGIG (reference sequence). The J segment lost 2 bases and the V segment lost 1 base, leaving 7 bases of the junction unmatched. The CDR3 is 15 residues long. The CDR3 reads CAWSGTGRIPYEQYF. The DNA of the CDR3 is TGTGCCTGGAGTGGGACAGGGAGAATCCCCTACGAGCAGTACTTC.

This clone appeared once. The chain is built from TRBV4-3 and TRBJ2-4; the D gene is possibly TRBD2 (5 bases). Trimming stripped 0 bases from V and 1 base from J, with 10 bases between. Germline assignment: CDR1 LGHNA and CDR2 YSLEER. CDR3 length: 16 amino acids. The CDR3 region is CASSQERALAKNIQYF. The CDR3 DNA reads TGCGCCAGCAGCCAAGAGCGGGCCCTTGCCAAAAACATTCAGTACTTC.

V usage is TRBV28 and J usage is TRBJ1-1, with D hard to call. This CDR3 is 15 amino acids long. CDR1 and CDR2 from the germline V gene are MDHEN and SYDVKM. V lost 5 bases and J 0 bases, leaving 13 bases between the germline ends. CDR3 DNA: TGTGCCAGCAGTCCGGAATTAAGGGTGAACACTGAAGCTTTCTTT. Translating gives CASSPELRVNTEAFF.

The rearrangement joins TRBV25-1 to TRBJ1-1; D not resolved. The CDR3 extends over 14 amino acids. CDR1 is MGHDK and CDR2 is SYGVNS in the germline V gene. The V gene lost 4 bases and the J gene lost 3 bases, with 12 bases spanning the gap. CDR3 amino acids: CASSVAGGDTEAFF. The CDR3 nucleotides are TGTGCCAGCAGTGTCGCCGGAGGTGACACTGAAGCTTTCTTT. The entire variable domain, with the rest obtained from reference TRBV25-1 and TRBJ1-1, is as follows: EADIYQTPRYLVIGTGKKITLECSQTMGHDKMYWYQQDPGMELHLIHYSYGVNSTEKGDLSSESTVSRIRTEHFPLTLESARPSHTSQYLCASSVAGGDTEAFFGQGTRLTVV.

The chain combines TRBV12-3 or TRBV12-4 with TRBJ1-2; D not certain. Trimming pared 3 bases from V and 1 base from J, leaving 6 bases between. There are 13 residues in the CDR3. CDR3 in DNA: TGTGCCAGCAGTTTCGGGGATAACTATGGCTACACCTTC. This codes for CASSFGDNYGYTF.

This rearrangement joins TRBV6-2 or TRBV6-3 to TRBJ2-7; a weak D match, TRBD1 (6 bases). Between the trimmed V and J ends, which lost 6 bases and 12 bases, there was a span of 18 bases. Germline loops: CDR1 MNHEY, CDR2 SVGEGT. There are 12 residues in the CDR3. The CDR3 reads CASSNIDRRLYV. CDR3 sequence (DNA): TGTGCCAGCAGCAACATAGACAGGCGGCTGTACGTC.

The chain uses TRBV27 and TRBJ2-1; 8 bases are shared with TRBD2. Germline V lookup: CDR1 MNHEY, CDR2 SMNVEV (reference sequence). The CDR3 has 16 amino acids. V lost 5 bases, J lost 0 bases, and 6 bases stayed unmatched. CDR3 DNA: TGTGCCAGCAGTCCAACGGGGGGGGGCTCCTACAATGAGCAGTTCTTC. Translation: CASSPTGGGSYNEQFF.

This rearrangement joins TRBV5-1 to TRBJ2-2, with unresolved D. CDR3 length equals 14 residues. Germline CDR1 and CDR2: SGHRS and YFSETQ. Trimming cost V 0 bases and J 5 bases, with 8 bases left between them. The CDR3 nucleotides are TGCGCCAGCAGCTTGGTCCTTGCTACCGGGGAGCTGTTTTTT. Protein product: CASSLVLATGELFF.

This rearrangement joins TRBV10-3 to TRBJ1-3; 7 positions match TRBD1. The germline CDR1 and CDR2 sequences are ENHRY and SYGVKD. The J segment lost 4 bases and the V segment lost 10 bases, leaving 10 bases of the junction unmatched. The CDR3 is 14 residues long. The CDR3 nucleotides are TGTGCCACCCAAGTCGCAGGGGGAGGAAACACCATATATTTT. It is translated as CATQVAGGGNTIYF.